Included here is one T cell receptor (beta chain) sequence, with context. Its antigen has not been determined. Base quality data are lacking; no much larger clone is found one base away. The data belong to a study of cytomegalovirus exposure and HLA in healthy donors (dated 2017 in TCRdb). Regarding the complete study: In an earlier analysis of 450 to 750 of the donors, 276 Gb of sequence data and 95 million to 130 million unique TCR beta sequences from about 179 million T cells were reported. An early release that covered roughly 600 HLA-typed donors contained 250 to 350 gigabases of sequencing data and about 93 million unique TCR sequences. The genetic ancestry cluster associated with self-reported Caucasian donors included 65% to 90% of the roughly 400 genotyped donors. The aim of the study was to test whether cataloging public T cell receptors could identify signatures of past pathogen exposure. Using immunosequencing, the study profiled T cell repertoires from 640 or so subjects and related those repertoires to cytomegalovirus serostatus. Along with the approximately 700-subject first cohort, a separate validation cohort of more than 90 different subjects was used. To predict cytomegalovirus infection status, the study brought together high-throughput TCR immunosequencing, statistical association of individual TCRs with disease status, and machine learning. A later analysis re-analyzed previously published TCR beta repertoires from 650 to 800 donors and added high-resolution HLA genotyping to study TCR occurrence patterns. The later analysis used no new phenotypic data to find candidate immune exposures, relying instead on TCR beta sequences and their occurrence across donors. An earlier analysis of 500 to 750 of the donors applied high-throughput TCR beta sequencing to assess whether each TCR beta V gene segment acted as functional or pseudogenic. Donor age, sex, ethnicity and CMV serostatus were compiled together with the repertoire data. A later genetic analysis used genome-wide SNP genotypes for 398 of the 666 donors, treating that subset as a discovery cohort. All discovery cohort repertoires had been generated on a single sequencing platform. HLA typing included class I and class II loci at four-digit resolution. The number of donors typed differed by locus, with roughly 629-640 for A, B, C, DRB1 and DQB1, around 500 for DQA1, nearly 610 for DPA1, and around 460 for DPB1. Because of strong linkage in the cohort, roughly 5 DR-DQ haplotypes were treated as single units for association and clustering. Across some 400 genotyped donors of the cohort, an average of about 240,000 unique TCR beta nucleotide sequences per donor were sequenced, and roughly 18% of those sequences were non-productive. The paper's findings and limits, for the study overall: The classifier was reported to diagnose cytomegalovirus status with high specificity and sensitivity in both the original and validation cohorts. A later analysis found that HLA-associated TCR beta chains were more clonally expanded and had lower generation probabilities than equally common non-associated chains. Because counts were too low, approximately 15 rarely observed V segments, including chromosome 9 orphons, were excluded from the earlier analysis of several hundred of the donors. Most TCR sequences were seen in very few donors, while some public TCRs were found in many individuals. In vitro tests confirmed that a few of the cytomegalovirus-associated TCR beta chains recognize cytomegalovirus antigens. Because HLA typing was unavailable for some donors at each locus, only the typed subset was used in association tests. Only TCR beta chains were sequenced in this cohort, and the absence of alpha or paired-chain data limited detectable features. Most CMV-associated TCR beta chains appeared to be HLA-restricted in a later analysis, and the HLA associations seemed to be driven largely by CMV exposure. Linkage disequilibrium might explain the correlated functional status among segregating V segments, but an unknown experimental factor could not be excluded. In a later genetic analysis, fewer N-insertions in productive TCRs were reported among donors in an Asian-associated ancestry cluster than the roughly 700-donor mean. At a false discovery rate of 0.05, a later analysis linked under 20,000 TCR beta sequences to specific HLA alleles. A group of highly shared sequence variants was considered likely to be a technical artifact of the sequencing pipeline. Presence/absence analyses assumed roughly uniform sequencing depth across donors, an assumption that may not hold. The authors suggested that the approach could potentially be extended to other disease states and immunological phenotypes. In an earlier analysis of under 600 of the donors, most TCR beta V segments were observed in productive rearrangements about 87% or about 30% of the time, broadly matching IMGT annotations. Some IMGT-functional V segments, including TRBV6-2 and TRBV6-3, could not be distinguished by the 87-base-pair reads and were therefore excluded. In a later analysis, several top co-occurrence clusters were reported to appear linked to parvovirus B19, influenza, CMV and Epstein-Barr virus. When HLA alleles, especially DR and DQ, strongly co-occurred, TCR associations were difficult to assign to individual alleles. A further reported finding was that TCR beta sequences accurately predicted the HLA-A and HLA-B alleles for most subjects in the first cohort. In a later analysis, TCR association rates were found to vary across HLA loci, with the most associated TCRs seen for DRB1 alleles and the fewest for HLA-C alleles. A total of 150 or so TCR beta chains were listed by the study as associated with cytomegalovirus. An association between a missense DCLRE1C variant and V-gene and J-gene trimming of TCR beta chains was found in a later genetic analysis and replicated in an independent cohort. For the cohort, immune exposure information was limited to CMV serostatus.

Library construction relied on the immunoSEQ multiplex PCR assay. The multiplex PCR relied on a mix of 60 forward primers for TCR Vbeta segments and 13 reverse primers for TCR Jbeta segments. A multiplex PCR assay on genomic DNA amplified the CDR3 region of rearranged TCR beta genes. The Illumina HiSeq System was used to sequence the amplified TCR beta libraries as 87-base-pair reads. The study's processing was this. In a later analysis, tens of millions of unique TCR beta chains were counted across the approximately 640 repertoires, and around 11 million of these chains were shared by at least two donors. Raw reads were error-corrected and collapsed into unique sequences by a nearest-neighbor algorithm in which closely related sequences were merged to remove PCR and sequencing errors. To assign V, D and J gene segments, CDR3 sequences were aligned to IMGT reference sequences. For a sequence to be retained, at least a six-nucleotide match to both a V gene segment and a J gene segment was required. Rearrangements were called productive when the CDR3 lacked stop codons and stayed in frame with V and J; all others were non-productive. Following IMGT convention, CDR3 was defined as the stretch from the second conserved V-encoded cysteine up to the conserved J-encoded phenylalanine. In an earlier analysis of just under 600 of the donors, sequences lacking an unambiguous match to a single V gene segment were excluded. An earlier analysis of a few hundred of the donors called V segments functional above 56.7% productive rearrangements and segregating when the between-donor standard deviation exceeded 5%. A statistical classification framework was built for diagnosing cytomegalovirus status from the catalog of TCR beta chain sequences. In a later analysis, V and J genes were assigned by comparing TCR nucleotide sequences against IMGT/GENE-DB human TR gene sequences. The TCRdist pipeline was used in a later analysis to assign CDR3 sequences and most-parsimonious VDJ recombination scenarios. A later analysis defined each TCR beta chain by its CDR3 amino acid sequence plus V-gene family, and excluded reads lacking a unique V-gene family. In a later analysis, 500 to 700 highly shared, low-generation-probability nucleotide sequences were removed to address suspected cross-contamination and a sequencing artifact. In a later analysis, a clonal expansion index was calculated for each public chain from normalized within-repertoire ranks of inferred template counts. Generation probabilities in a later analysis came from a VDJ recombination model fitted to out-of-frame rearrangements, and those results were checked against IGoR. In a later analysis, hypergeometric tests were used to score TCR-TCR, TCR-HLA and TCR-CMV co-occurrence, with a repertoire-size bias correction applied to TCR pairs. To estimate false discovery rates, a later analysis permuted the HLA or CMV assignments 20 times. In a later analysis, co-occurring TCRs were grouped using DBSCAN, and TCRdist sequence similarity was added for clustering within HLA-allele-positive subsets. For co-occurrence clustering, repertoires with fewer than 30,000 or more than 120,000 public chains were excluded, along with four to six repertoires with anomalous nucleotide sharing. TCRdb carries this immuneACCESS record with in-frame sequences only. Its versions omit some clonotypes, under half of them owing to an unresolved V gene in the studies checked, with the rest unexplained. The V and J calls and the clone size are those of that table, but D and trimming were determined from the DNA. The sample records 75,000 to 100,000 clones, 70% to 80% of which are singletons. Roughly 9.8% of the sample is taken by the ten largest.

The cohort consisted of some 730 healthy bone marrow donors. At the time of sampling, every cohort member was nominally healthy, though immune exposures that went unrecorded were likely present. The donor tested CMV seropositive and was one of the 289 seropositive cohort members. A peripheral blood sample was collected from each donor, and TCR beta sequencing was performed on peripheral blood mononuclear cells. The Qiagen DNeasy Blood Extraction Kit was used to extract genomic DNA from the blood cell samples. The V end loses 4 bases and the J end loses 3 bases, and a stretch of 6 bases separates them. In the germline V gene (reference sequence), CDR1 corresponds to GTSNPN and CDR2 to SVGIG. Spanning cysteine to phenylalanine, the CDR3 consists of 11 amino acids. CDR3 DNA is the only sequence kept; it has 33 bases, read in frame from the first base.

The V and J genes are TRBV30 and TRBJ1-2; 6 matching bases give a weak D call of TRBD1. The specimen was PBMCs. This receptor was identified in a young man in good health and CMV-seropositive. Here is the DNA: TGTGCCTGGACAGGGGACTATGGCTACACCTTC. This yields the protein CAWTGDYGYTF.